The present T cell receptor (beta chain) was sequenced within a study of early T cells in non-severe SARS-CoV-2 infection. Study-wide background: Unpaired chains resulted from sequencing bulk RNA of unsorted whole blood.

Germline V gene sequence: CDR1 MNHEY, CDR2 SMNVEV (reference sequence). The trim removed 4 bases at V and 3 bases at J, leaving 16 bases unmatched. The CDR3 sequence is 19 residues long. Concerning this clonotype: Its antigen is undetermined.

TCRdb re-called the 5' RACE reads with MiXCR, one entry per CDR3 protein. The repertoire consists of about 64,000 distinct CDR3 sequences, with almost 9% occurring once and the leading ten covering around an eighth. Study outcomes and limitations: VDJdb matching, biased toward anti-spike CD8 responses, missed private and CD4 specificities.

The TCR comes from an adult who was a healthcare worker with PCR-confirmed SARS-CoV-2 infection or an uninfected control (not recorded which). The V and J genes are TRBV27 and TRBJ2-1; 9 positions agree with TRBD2. The sequences come from whole blood, collected at baseline. CDR3 amino acids: CASSSDLEAGGRSYNEQFF. CDR3 DNA sequence: TGTGCCAGCAGTTCGGACCTAGAGGCGGGAGGGCGGAGCTACAATGAGCAGTTCTTC.